This T cell receptor (beta chain) is drawn from a study of CD4+ T cells in melanoma. Findings and caveats of the study: A reported correlation linked neoantigen-specific CD4+ T cells to CD8+, macrophage and B cell function.

Trimming took off 4 bases at V and 0 bases at J, with 12 bases between the two ends. The V gene's germline CDR1 is SGHRS and CDR2 YFSETQ. The CDR3 runs 15 residues. As regards this clone: Its specificity is not known.

The table came from immunoSEQ multiplex PCR; TCRdb's copy has only in-frame clones and leaves some out. The sample yields some 150,000 clones, about 90% seen once. This receptor was identified in a human donor with melanoma. The chain employs TRBV5-1 and TRBJ2-3, with D maybe TRBD2 (6 bases). The DNA for the CDR3 is TGCGCCAGCAGCGCCGGAGGGGAGAGCACAGATACGCAGTATTTT. Its protein product is CASSAGGESTDTQYF. Filled out from reference TRBV5-1 and TRBJ2-3, the complete variable domain reads KAGVTQTPRYLIKTRGQQVTLSCSPISGHRSVSWYQQTPGQGLQFLFEYFSETQRNKGNFPGRFSGRQFSNSRSEMNVSTLELGDSALYLCASSAGGESTDTQYFGPGTRLTVL.